The clone carrying this T cell receptor (beta chain) was observed a single time. The CDR3 has 17 residues. The germline CDR1 and CDR2 sequences are KGHDR and SFDVKD. V was cut by 4 bases and J by 1 base, with 16 bases left in between. The data were taken from a study of blood T cell repertoires in COVID-19. In the study overall: From T cells, B-cell-depleted T cells, or PBMCs came the material, which was cDNA or gDNA.

Here immunoSEQ multiplex PCR was the method, and the copy in TCRdb shows in-frame clones only, minus some. The data contain some 120,000 clones, 70% to 90% of them seen just once; the ten biggest clones take up about a sixth. The TCR originated in a woman aged 45-59 years who had recovered from COVID-19. The source material was peripheral blood. The chain joins TRBV24-1 to TRBJ2-1; possibly TRBD1 for D (6 bases). In DNA form, the CDR3 reads TGTGCCACCAGTGACCCAGGGGTTGGCCAGTCCTACAATGAGCAGTTCTTC. Translating it yields CATSDPGVGQSYNEQFF.